This record concerns one TCR beta chain sequence. What it binds is not known. Libraries were prepared by immunoSEQ multiplex PCR; TCRdb keeps only in-frame clonotypes and omits some of them. The table records about 83,000 clones, roughly 77% of them present only once. The CDR3 spans 18 residues. Germline CDR1 LGHNA, CDR2 YNFKEQ. V was trimmed by 0 bases and J by 1 base, leaving 17 bases between them. The sample's time point: week 47, end of study. Topical imiquimod accompanied each vaccine dose, which consisted of 300 ug of mutant IDH1 20-mer peptide. Each tumor in the donors was a new WHO grade 3 or 4 astrocytoma, IDH1-mutant and ATRX-lost. This sample is drawn from a study of a mutant IDH1 vaccine in newly diagnosed glioma. Study at large: Earlier treatment was radiotherapy, temozolomide, or both, with most getting both. Weeks 35 and 47 hosted visits V12 and V13, respectively.

The source was PBMCs, collected from a glioma patient whose treatment included an IDH1 peptide vaccine. The chain is built from TRBV4-2 and TRBJ2-3; no clear D. The receptor comes from a man in his forties with glioma. The CDR3 sequence is CASSQDGFTAPGTDTQYF. The CDR3 nucleotides read TGTGCCAGCAGCCAAGATGGCTTTACAGCGCCCGGCACAGATACGCAGTATTTT.